These 2 T cell receptor beta chains were sequenced from one sample in a study of cytomegalovirus exposure and HLA in healthy donors. The PCR employed 60 Vbeta primers together with 13 Jbeta primers. Only in-frame clones appear in the TCRdb table, and some are missing; sequencing was by immunoSEQ multiplex PCR. Of fewer than 350,000 clones listed, 70% to 90% were seen once; the top ten hold approximately 2.2%. The sequenced sample consisted of PBMCs. These receptors were collected from a woman in her late teens or twenties in good health and CMV-seronegative.

The J gene is TRBJ2-2, the V gene TRBV5-1, with 8 bases that match TRBD1. V trimming: 0 bases; J trimming: 7 bases; junction bases outside the gene matches: 5. This CDR3 spans 15 amino acids. In germline, CDR1 is SGHRS, CDR2 YFSETQ. The CDR3 DNA reads as TGCGCCAGCAGCTTGGATCAGGGGGCCATCGGGGAGCTGTTTTTT. Translated, it gives CASSLDQGAIGELFF. Combining the CDR3 with reference TRBV5-1 and TRBJ2-2 gives the whole variable domain KAGVTQTPRYLIKTRGQQVTLSCSPISGHRSVSWYQQTPGQGLQFLFEYFSETQRNKGNFPGRFSGRQFSNSRSEMNVSTLELGDSALYLCASSLDQGAIGELFFGEGSRLTVL.

This chain joins TRBV6-5 and TRBJ2-7; a weak D match, TRBD2 (6 bases). This CDR3 has 13 amino acids. In germline, CDR1 is MNHEY, CDR2 SVGAGI. The V end lost 6 bases, the J end lost 4 bases, and 13 bases lay between the germline ends. The CDR3 nucleotides read TGTGCCAGCAGACCTTCCGGGGGATACGAGCAGTACTTC. Its protein is CASRPSGGYEQYF.